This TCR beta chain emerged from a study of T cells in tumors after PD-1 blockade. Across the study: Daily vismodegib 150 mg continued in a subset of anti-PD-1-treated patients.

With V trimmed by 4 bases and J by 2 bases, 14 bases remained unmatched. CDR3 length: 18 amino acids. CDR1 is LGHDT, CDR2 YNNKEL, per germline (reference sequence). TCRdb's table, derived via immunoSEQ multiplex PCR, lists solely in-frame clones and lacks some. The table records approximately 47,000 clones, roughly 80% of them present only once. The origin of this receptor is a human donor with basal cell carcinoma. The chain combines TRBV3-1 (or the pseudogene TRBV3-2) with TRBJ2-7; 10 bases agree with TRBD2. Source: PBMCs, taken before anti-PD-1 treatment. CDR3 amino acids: CASSRTKLSGGPTYEQYF. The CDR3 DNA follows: TGTGCCAGCAGCCGAACCAAACTTAGCGGGGGGCCTACCTACGAGCAGTACTTC.